One and the same sample provided the 15 T cell receptor beta chains below, sequenced in a study of T cells in Graves' hyperthyroidism and ophthalmopathy. TCR beta CDR3 regions were amplified from RNA transcripts. HTBI primers were used for first-round RT-PCR of the TCR CDR3. TCRdb itself ran the multiplex PCR reads through MiXCR, one entry per CDR3 protein. This sample carries about 710,000 distinct CDR3 sequences, 15% to 20% of them seen once, and the ten largest clones take under 8.5%. Sequenced input: blood. These receptors came from a young man with Graves' hyperthyroidism.

There are a few counts of this clonotype. The gene calls are TRBV2 and TRBJ1-1, with TRBD1 matching 7 bases. The CDR3 has 14 amino acids. V was pared by 2 bases and J by 4 bases, with 4 bases of the junction left unmatched. CDR1 is SNHLY and CDR2 is FYNNEI in the germline V gene. CDR3 in amino acids: CASSELQGGTEAFF. DNA of the CDR3: TGTGCCAGCAGTGAACTCCAGGGGGGCACTGAAGCTTTCTTT. Variable domain in full (rest from reference TRBV2 and TRBJ1-1): EPEVTQTPSHQVTQMGQEVILRCVPISNHLYFYWYRQILGQKVEFLVSFYNNEISEKSEIFDDQFSVERPDGSNFTLKIRSTKLEDSAMYFCASSELQGGTEAFFGQGTRLTVV.

The gene calls are TRBV2 and TRBJ2-2; D is unclear. The CDR3 runs 13 residues. Per germline, CDR1 SNHLY and CDR2 FYNNEI. Between the trimmed V and J ends, which lost 1 base and 5 bases, there was a span of 5 bases. CDR3: CASSEVGTGELFF. The CDR3 DNA is TGTGCCAGCAGTGAAGTAGGGACCGGGGAGCTGTTTTTT.

This clonotype was recorded many times. The rearrangement uses TRBV28 and TRBJ2-7; 10 nucleotides match TRBD1. V trimming: 4 bases; J trimming: 2 bases; junction bases outside the gene matches: 5. In germline, CDR1 is MDHEN, CDR2 SYDVKM. The CDR3 has 15 amino acids. CDR3 nucleotide sequence: TGTGCCAGCAGTTCCGGGACAGGGGCCGCCTACGAGCAGTACTTC. Its protein is CASSSGTGAAYEQYF. The full variable domain, its missing parts supplied by reference TRBV28 and TRBJ2-7, is DVKVTQSSRYLVKRTGEKVFLECVQDMDHENMFWYRQDPGLGLRLIYFSYDVKMKEKGDIPEGYSVSREKKERFSLILESASTNQTSMYLCASSSGTGAAYEQYFGPGTRLTVT.

The V gene is TRBV6-1, the J gene TRBJ1-2; tentative D call: TRBD1 (5 bases). The CDR3 extends over 14 amino acids. The germline V gene has CDR1 MNHNS and CDR2 SASEGT. Trimming cost V 6 bases and J 6 bases, with 17 bases left between them. Here the CDR3 DNA reads TGTGCCAGCAGGGGGGTCATCGAGACGGATGGCTACACCTTC. It encodes CASRGVIETDGYTF.

The chain combines TRBV20-1 with TRBJ2-5, with TRBD1 identical over 11 bases. The germline gives CDR1 DFQATT, CDR2 SNEGSKA (reference sequence). Unmatched junction bases numbered 10, after V lost 0 bases and J lost 4 bases. This CDR3 spans 17 amino acids. The CDR3 loop is CSARDLFGQGASETQYF. The DNA for the CDR3 is TGCAGTGCTAGAGATCTCTTCGGACAGGGGGCCTCAGAGACCCAGTACTTC.

This clonotype appeared a few times. This chain uses TRBV5-1 with TRBJ2-1; D is undetermined. Germline CDR1 and CDR2: SGHRS and YFSETQ. The ends were cut back, 8 bases at V and 5 bases at J, with 17 bases in the middle. There are 14 residues in the CDR3. This chain's CDR3 is CASSRLGGDNEQFF. The CDR3, as DNA: TGCGCCAGTTCTCGACTCGGCGGAGACAATGAGCAGTTCTTC. Full variable domain (outside the CDR3, taken from reference TRBV5-1 and TRBJ2-1): KAGVTQTPRYLIKTRGQQVTLSCSPISGHRSVSWYQQTPGQGLQFLFEYFSETQRNKGNFPGRFSGRQFSNSRSEMNVSTLELGDSALYLCASSRLGGDNEQFFGPGTRLTVL.

This clonotype was recorded at least ten times. The genes are TRBV11-3 and TRBJ2-5, with D unresolved. The CDR3 runs to 14 residues. V gave up 3 bases and J gave up 4 bases, with 12 bases separating them. The germline V gene encodes CDR1 SGHNT and CDR2 YENEEA. As DNA, the CDR3 is TGTGCCAGCAGCTTTACCGGGTACGGAGAGACCCAGTACTTC. This gives the protein CASSFTGYGETQYF.

This clonotype was observed many times. This chain links TRBV6-1 with TRBJ2-5; D is possibly TRBD1 (5 bases). Germline V gene lookup returns CDR1 MNHNS and CDR2 SASEGT. V was trimmed by 6 bases and J by 5 bases, leaving 19 bases between them. CDR3 length equals 15 residues. This CDR3 is CASSWTPMYMETQYF. CDR3 nucleotides: TGTGCCAGCAGCTGGACACCCATGTATATGGAGACCCAGTACTTC.

This clonotype appeared a few times. This chain connects TRBV7-9 to TRBJ2-7, with TRBD2 matching over 11 bases. The V segment lost 5 bases and the J segment 3 bases; nucleotides outside the gene matches: 6. Germline lookup yields CDR1 SEHNR and CDR2 FQNEAQ (reference sequence). There are 15 residues in the CDR3. CDR3: CASSRLAGFGYEQYF. The CDR3 DNA reads as TGTGCCAGCAGCCGACTAGCGGGATTCGGCTACGAGCAGTACTTC.

This clonotype appeared a few times. J is TRBJ2-1 and V is TRBV20-1; D is possibly TRBD2 (5 bases). The CDR3 covers 14 residues. Germline V gene sequence: CDR1 DFQATT, CDR2 SNEGSKA (reference sequence). Trimming stripped 6 bases from V and 0 bases from J, with 12 bases between. As DNA, the CDR3 is TGCAGTGCCGTCCTAGGGAGCTCCTACAATGAGCAGTTCTTC. Its protein is CSAVLGSSYNEQFF.

CDR3 DNA: TGCAGTGCTAGAGATGCACGTTTCTATGGCTACACCTTC. Translating gives CSARDARFYGYTF. The chain is built from TRBV20-1 and TRBJ1-2; no clear D. The CDR3 has 13 amino acids. Per the germline V gene, CDR1 is DFQATT and CDR2 is SNEGSKA (reference sequence). V lost 0 bases, J lost 4 bases, and 9 bases lay in between.

The chain carries TRBV20-1 and TRBJ1-2; TRBD1 aligns across 9 bases. CDR1 and CDR2 (germline): DFQATT, SNEGSKA (reference sequence). V lost 7 bases and J lost 4; bases outside the gene matches: 16. The CDR3 loop spans 16 amino acids. The CDR3 bases are TGCAGTGTTTCACATTCCGGGACAGGGAAGAGCTATGGCTACACCTTC. This encodes CSVSHSGTGKSYGYTF.

The chain links TRBV4-3 to TRBJ2-1; 8 positions match TRBD2. The germline V gene encodes CDR1 LGHNA and CDR2 YSLEER. With 5 bases clipped from V and 3 bases from J, the junction kept 6 bases outside the gene matches. This CDR3 contains 15 residues. The CDR3 loop is CASSFRLANYNEQFF. CDR3 sequence (DNA): TGCGCCAGCAGCTTCCGACTAGCGAACTACAATGAGCAGTTCTTC.

This chain uses TRBV5-1 with TRBJ1-1, with no clear D. The CDR3 has 15 residues. With 0 bases removed from V and 11 bases from J, the gap between germline ends came to 20 bases. CDR1 and CDR2 from the germline V gene are SGHRS and YFSETQ. CDR3 sequence reads: CASSLDPLYQTKAFF. The CDR3 region has the DNA TGCGCCAGCAGCTTGGATCCGCTTTACCAGACCAAGGCTTTCTTT.

At least ten counts were recorded for this clonotype. The chain has TRBV3-1 and TRBJ2-7; 11 nucleotides line up with TRBD2. CDR3 length: 15 residues. CDR1 and CDR2 from the germline V gene are LGHDT and YNNKEL (reference sequence). Trimming took 1 base from V and 3 from J; bases not matched to a gene: 2. The CDR3 DNA sequence: TGTGCCAGCAGCCAAGCACTAGCGGGGGACTACGAGCAGTACTTC. It codes for CASSQALAGDYEQYF.